What follows describes a single T cell receptor beta chain. Its antigen is still unknown. The sample is drawn from a study of graft-versus-host responses after intestinal transplantation. Study context: Among the recipients, transplants were multivisceral, liver-intestinal, or isolated intestinal.

Here immunoSEQ multiplex PCR was the method, and the copy in TCRdb shows in-frame clones only, minus some. The sample lists more than 70,000 clones; about 90% were seen once. Study-level findings and limits: GvH clones appeared in recipient marrow, some first in ileum or blood.

The germline V gene has CDR1 LNHDA and CDR2 SQIVND (reference sequence). The CDR3 is 16 residues long. V was pared by 9 bases and J by 6 bases, with 9 bases of the junction left unmatched. The rearrangement links TRBV19 to TRBJ1-6; 12 nucleotides agree with TRBD1. The sequence came from a human donor who received an intestinal transplant. This specimen consisted of unstimulated CD4+ T cells sorted from spleen or lymph node cells, obtained before intestinal transplant. The CDR3 protein is CARGGTGGRSNSPLHF. The CDR3 DNA is TGTGCCAGAGGGGGGACAGGGGGCCGGTCTAATTCACCCCTCCACTTT.